The clone carrying this T cell receptor (beta chain) appeared a single time. Its antigen is not known. The junction shows a germline mismatch at one end, possibly a read error. Germline V gene data show CDR1 as MRHNA and CDR2 as SNTAGT. The CDR3 length is 14 residues. Libraries were prepared by immunoSEQ multiplex PCR; TCRdb keeps only in-frame clonotypes and omits some of them. Here the sample spans about 12,000 clones, about 88% being singletons. This sample was included in a study of chemoradiotherapy in HPV16-positive cancers. Study-level background: Candidate HPV-specific T-cell clones and common TCR motifs came from functional assays in a couple of HPV16-positive patients. Overall study findings and caveats: During treatment, candidate HPV-specific clones and E7-related motifs expanded in tumor.

This chain connects TRBV6-4 to TRBJ1-1, with 9 bases that match TRBD1. This clonotype was obtained from a human donor with HPV-associated anogenital cancer. The sample here was blood, taken from a patient who underwent chemoradiotherapy. The CDR3 DNA reads TGTGCCAGCAGGGACTCGGACAGGGGCACTGAAGCTTTCTTT. It yields the protein CASRDSDRGTEAFF.